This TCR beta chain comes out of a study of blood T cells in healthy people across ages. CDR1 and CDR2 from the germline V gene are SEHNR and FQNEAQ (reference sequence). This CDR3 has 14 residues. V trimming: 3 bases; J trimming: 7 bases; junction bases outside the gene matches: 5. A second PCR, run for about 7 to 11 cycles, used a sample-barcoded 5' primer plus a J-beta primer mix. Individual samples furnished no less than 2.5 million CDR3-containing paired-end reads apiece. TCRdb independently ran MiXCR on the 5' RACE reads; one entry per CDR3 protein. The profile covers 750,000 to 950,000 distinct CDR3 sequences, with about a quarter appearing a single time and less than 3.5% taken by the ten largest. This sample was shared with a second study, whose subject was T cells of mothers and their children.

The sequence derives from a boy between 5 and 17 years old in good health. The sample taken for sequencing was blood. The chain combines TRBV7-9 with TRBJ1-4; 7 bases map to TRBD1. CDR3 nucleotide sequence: TGTGCCAGCAGCTTTAAGCAGGGGGGTGAAAAACTGTTTTTT. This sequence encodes CASSFKQGGEKLFF.